The 30 T cell receptor beta chains listed next were all sequenced from one sample in a study of read filtering for tumor transcriptome and immune sequencing. Molecular barcoded adaptors covering alpha/delta and beta/gamma chains were used on approximately 400 ng RNA. Each CDR3 protein is one row after TCRdb ran MiXCR on the reads. This repertoire shows roughly 130,000 distinct CDR3 sequences, approximately 12% found once; its top ten account for roughly 11%. Sequences were obtained from a population of CD138-negative cells sorted from bone marrow. The receptor source for this set is a donor at least 40 years old with multiple myeloma.

Details on this clonotype: One base away lies a much larger clone, so this may be a sequencing read error. This chain connects TRBV2 to TRBJ2-5; no firm D call. Deletions cut 1 base from V and 1 base from J, with 10 bases between. Germline V gives CDR1 SNHLY, CDR2 FYNNEI. The CDR3 spans 15 residues. CDR3 DNA sequence: TGTGCCAGCAGTGAAGGGGTCGCCTCCCAAGAGACCCAGTACTTC. It codes for CASSEGVASQETQYF.

There are a few counts of this clonotype. This may come from a read error, since a much larger clone is one base off. J is TRBJ2-5 and V is TRBV20-1; the match to TRBD2 covers 10 bases. The CDR3 runs 16 residues. Germline CDR1 and CDR2: DFQATT and SNEGSKA (reference sequence). V lost 4 bases and J lost 2; bases outside the gene matches: 10. Written as DNA, the CDR3 is TGCAGTGCTACCAGACCGGGACTAGCGAGGCAAGAGACCCAGTACTTC. Translating it yields CSATRPGLARQETQYF.

This clonotype occurred many times. This chain connects TRBV28 to TRBJ2-5, with no clear D. Trimming removed 1 base from V and 4 bases from J, with 4 bases in between. The germline CDR1 and CDR2 sequences are MDHEN and SYDVKM. The CDR3 sequence is 12 residues long. CDR3 sequence reads: CASSLSTETQYF. DNA of the CDR3: TGTGCCAGCAGTTTATCTACAGAGACCCAGTACTTC. The complete variable domain, with remaining parts taken from reference TRBV28 and TRBJ2-5, reads DVKVTQSSRYLVKRTGEKVFLECVQDMDHENMFWYRQDPGLGLRLIYFSYDVKMKEKGDIPEGYSVSREKKERFSLILESASTNQTSMYLCASSLSTETQYFGPGTRLLVL.

This clonotype was counted ten times or more. CDR3 nucleotides: TGTGCCAGCTTGCGGGGTAGCTCCTACAATGAGCAGTTCTTC. The encoded protein is CASLRGSSYNEQFF. V usage is TRBV28 and J usage is TRBJ2-1; weak D call: TRBD2 (6 bases). V lost 8 bases, J lost 0 bases, and 11 bases lay in between. Germline assignment: CDR1 MDHEN and CDR2 SYDVKM. The CDR3 loop spans 14 amino acids.

This clonotype occurred many times. V usage is TRBV13 and J usage is TRBJ2-3; D tentatively reads TRBD1 or TRBD2 (5 bases each). Trimming removed 2 bases from V and 11 bases from J, with 14 bases in between. Per the germline V gene, CDR1 is PRHDT and CDR2 is FYEKMQ (reference sequence). The CDR3 has 13 residues. Here the CDR3 reads CASSLRDPRVQYF. The CDR3, as DNA: TGTGCCAGCAGCTTACGGGACCCCCGGGTGCAGTATTTT.

The sample holds many counts of this clonotype. The chain combines TRBV5-4 with TRBJ2-3; 7 bases fit TRBD1. J lost 6 bases, V lost 2 bases, and 6 bases had no gene match. Per the germline V gene, CDR1 is SGHNT and CDR2 is YYREEE (reference sequence). The CDR3 spans 14 residues. The DNA for the CDR3 is TGTGCCAGCAGCTTACATACAGGGGAGGATACGCAGTATTTT. Translated, it gives CASSLHTGEDTQYF.

The sample holds one count of this clonotype. Since a much larger clone is just one base distant, this may be a read error. The chain combines TRBV20-1 with TRBJ1-4; TRBD1 matches 9 bases. The DNA matches TRBJ2-3 better at its end, which makes the J call doubtful. The CDR3 loop spans 15 amino acids. Germline V gives CDR1 DFQATT, CDR2 SNEGSKA (reference sequence). The CDR3 protein is CSARVLGQGRDTQYF. Here the CDR3 DNA reads TGCAGTGCTAGAGTTCTGGGACAGGGAAGAGATACGCAGTATTTT.

This clonotype was recorded at least ten times. The rearrangement uses TRBV12-5 and TRBJ1-1; the D is unclear. Germline V gene sequence: CDR1 LGHNT, CDR2 FRNRAP. This CDR3 is 11 amino acids long. Trimming removed 2 bases at V and 2 bases at J, with 0 bases between. CDR3 amino acids: CASGLNTEAFF. CDR3 bases: TGTGCTAGTGGTTTGAACACTGAAGCTTTCTTT.

The chain uses TRBV12-3 or TRBV12-4 and TRBJ1-1, with unresolved D. This CDR3 has 13 residues. V shed 4 bases and J shed 7 bases, with 13 bases lying between them. CDR3 DNA: TGTGCCAGCAGTTCGAGGTTATACTATGAAGCTTTCTTT. Translating it yields CASSSRLYYEAFF.

This clonotype was recorded at least ten times. This rearrangement joins TRBV7-9 to TRBJ1-4; D unclear. The V and J ends lost 3 bases and 7 bases respectively, with 3 bases between them. The germline V gene has CDR1 SEHNR and CDR2 FQNEAQ (reference sequence). The CDR3 loop spans 11 amino acids. CDR3 in amino acids: CASSFLEKLFF. The CDR3 region has the DNA TGTGCCAGCAGCTTTCTTGAAAAACTGTTTTTT.

This clonotype was observed at least ten times. This chain uses TRBV7-2 with TRBJ1-5; weak D call: TRBD1 (5 bases). From germline, CDR1 is SGHTA and CDR2 FQGNSA. The CDR3 spans 15 residues. V was cut by 5 bases and J by 2 bases, with 13 bases left in between. As DNA, the CDR3 is TGTGCCAGCAGCCCTGTCGTAGGGGGCAATCAGCCCCAGCATTTT. This sequence encodes CASSPVVGGNQPQHF. The whole variable domain, filled in from reference TRBV7-2 and TRBJ1-5, reads GAGVSQSPSNKVTEKGKDVELRCDPISGHTALYWYRQSLGQGLEFLIYFQGNSAPDKSGLPSDRFSAERTGGSVSTLTIQRTQQEDSAVYLCASSPVVGGNQPQHFGDGTRLSIL.

Concerning this clonotype itself: Possible read error: a much larger clone is one base away. The DNA of the CDR3 is TGCAGCGCCCCGGGACGGGGTTGGGAGACCCAGTACTTC. It codes for CSAPGRGWETQYF. The genes are TRBV29-1 and TRBJ2-5; D is tentatively TRBD1 or TRBD2 (5 bases each). Trimming cost V 7 bases and J 5 bases, with 17 bases left between them. Germline V gene lookup returns CDR1 SQVTM and CDR2 ANQGSEA. The CDR3 loop spans 13 amino acids.

This clonotype showed up many times. The rearrangement joins TRBV18 to TRBJ2-5; D is undetermined. The CDR3 totals 13 residues. Germline V gene sequence: CDR1 KGHSH, CDR2 LQKENI. The germline V and J ends were trimmed by 2 bases and 2 bases, with 6 bases remaining between them. The CDR3 here is CASSPYGQETQYF. CDR3 DNA: TGTGCCAGCTCACCATACGGGCAAGAGACCCAGTACTTC.

In its sample, this clonotype was seen many times. The chain is built from TRBV7-9 and TRBJ1-1; D is undetermined. This CDR3 has 13 amino acids. V lost 1 base, J lost 12 bases, and 15 bases lay in between. CDR1 SEHNR and CDR2 FQNEAQ come from the germline V gene (reference sequence). CDR3 protein: CASSLEKGLDPFF. CDR3 in DNA: TGTGCCAGCAGCTTAGAAAAGGGCCTGGATCCTTTCTTT.

On this clonotype: A much larger clone sits a single nucleotide away, making a read error possible. The rearrangement uses TRBV4-1 and TRBJ2-1; TRBD2 might be the D (5 bases). V lost 0 bases and J lost 10, with 13 bases in between. CDR3 length equals 14 residues. Germline V CDR1 and CDR2: MGHRA, YSYEKL. Here the CDR3 DNA reads TGCGCCAGCAGCCAAGAAGGGCGGAGGAGAGAGCAGTTCTTC. It is translated as CASSQEGRRREQFF.

For this clonotype: A read error may account for a junction end that differs from germline. CDR3 DNA: TGCAGTGCTAGATGGGACGGACATCCCGTGAACACTGAGGCTTTCTTT. Translating it yields CSARWDGHPVNTEAFF. The chain has TRBV20-1 and TRBJ1-1; possibly TRBD1 for D (5 bases). The CDR3 consists of 16 residues. Germline V gives CDR1 DFQATT, CDR2 SNEGSKA (reference sequence).

This clonotype appeared many times. The chain couples TRBV6-2 or TRBV6-3 to TRBJ2-2; D unclear. The CDR3 is 15 amino acids. Germline V lookup: CDR1 MNHEY, CDR2 SVGEGT. V dropped 7 bases and J dropped 1 base, with 13 bases sitting between them. The CDR3 protein is CASTRQLGNTGELFF. DNA for the CDR3: TGTGCCAGCACCCGGCAGTTGGGGAACACCGGGGAGCTGTTTTTT.

This clonotype came up many times. The chain carries TRBV5-1 and TRBJ2-1; 8 bases agree with TRBD2. Germline assignment: CDR1 SGHRS and CDR2 YFSETQ. There are 16 residues in the CDR3. J gave up 4 bases and V 1 base, and 7 bases lay outside the gene matches. CDR3 in amino acids: CASSLFVTGGYNEQFF. The DNA of the CDR3 is TGCGCCAGCAGCTTGTTTGTAACGGGGGGGTACAATGAGCAGTTCTTC.

This clonotype was observed at least ten times. The chain combines TRBV28 with TRBJ2-7, with TRBD2 matching 8 bases. Germline V CDR1 and CDR2: MDHEN, SYDVKM. With 6 bases clipped from V and 5 bases from J, the junction kept 12 bases outside the gene matches. The CDR3 covers 15 residues. CDR3 protein: CASSPPGTSYNEQYF. In nucleotides, the CDR3 is TGTGCCAGCAGCCCCCCCGGGACTAGTTATAACGAGCAGTACTTC.

In this sample, this clonotype turned up many times. This chain uses TRBV19 with TRBJ2-3; D perhaps matches TRBD2 (5 bases). The CDR3 covers 16 residues. V lost 5 bases, J lost 0 bases, and 15 bases lay in between. Germline V CDR1 and CDR2: LNHDA, SQIVND (reference sequence). The CDR3 spells CASSPTREVSTDTQYF. The CDR3 DNA follows: TGTGCCAGTAGTCCCACCCGGGAAGTTAGCACAGATACGCAGTATTTT.

In its sample, this clonotype was seen many times. J is TRBJ1-5 and V is TRBV2; TRBD1 agrees at 10 bases. J gave up 0 bases and V 3 bases, and 2 bases lay outside the gene matches. Germline V gene sequence: CDR1 SNHLY, CDR2 FYNNEI. The CDR3 spans 16 residues. The CDR3 reads CASSDGTGASNQPQHF. CDR3 in DNA: TGTGCCAGCAGTGATGGGACAGGGGCTAGCAATCAGCCCCAGCATTTT.

This clonotype was detected a few times. CDR3 DNA: TGCAGCGTTGGAGGGAGCACAGATACGCAGTATTTT. It codes for CSVGGSTDTQYF. The rearrangement joins TRBV29-1 to TRBJ2-3; tentatively, D is TRBD2 (5 bases). The V gene lost 4 bases and the J gene lost 0 bases, with 5 bases spanning the gap. The CDR3 covers 12 residues. CDR1 is SQVTM and CDR2 is ANQGSEA in the germline V gene.

This clonotype was found a few times. The chain joins TRBV7-2 to TRBJ1-5, with 10 bases aligning to TRBD1. Germline assignment: CDR1 SGHTA and CDR2 FQGNSA. Germline trimming cut 5 bases from V and 9 bases from J; bases unmatched to any gene: 13. The CDR3 is 16 residues long. Written as DNA, the CDR3 is TGTGCCAGCAGCAAGGGACAGGGGAGTGATGGGGGGCCCCAGCATTTT. Protein sequence: CASSKGQGSDGGPQHF.

This clonotype was picked up many times. The chain couples TRBV4-1 to TRBJ1-5, with D perhaps matching TRBD1 (5 bases). CDR1 and CDR2 from the germline V gene are MGHRA and YSYEKL. V lost 1 base to trimming and J lost 5 bases, with 12 bases between them. The CDR3 length is 15 residues. The CDR3 bases are TGCGCCAGCAGCCAAGGGGACGGAAGCGATCAGCCCCAGCATTTT. Translated, it gives CASSQGDGSDQPQHF.

This chain links TRBV10-2 with TRBJ1-2; D not certain. Looked up from germline, CDR1 is WSHSY and CDR2 is SAAADI. The CDR3 sequence is 14 residues long. The V end lost 4 bases, the J end lost 4 bases, and 13 bases lay between the germline ends. CDR3 in amino acids: CASSVDISSYGYTF. The CDR3 DNA sequence: TGCGCCAGCAGTGTTGACATCTCTAGCTATGGCTACACCTTC.

This clonotype was counted ten times or more. V and J are TRBV28 and TRBJ2-1, with 13 bases that match TRBD2. The CDR3 runs to 16 residues. From germline, CDR1 is MDHEN and CDR2 SYDVKM. V trimming: 4 bases; J trimming: 5 bases; junction bases outside the gene matches: 5. CDR3 in amino acids: CASSSSGLAGNNEQFF. DNA for the CDR3: TGTGCCAGCAGTTCATCGGGACTAGCGGGAAACAATGAGCAGTTCTTC.

On this clonotype: A much larger clonotype is one base distant, so this may be a read error. V gene TRBV7-2 combines with J gene TRBJ1-5; TRBD1 matches at 12 bases. The CDR3 has 16 amino acids. Germline CDR1 and CDR2: SGHTA and FQGNSA. The DNA for the CDR3 is TGTGCCAGCAGCCCCCGGGGACAGGGGGCGAGTCAGCCCCAGCGTTTT. It codes for CASSPRGQGASQPQRF.

In its sample, this clonotype was seen a few times. The rearrangement joins TRBV25-1 to TRBJ2-4, with a possible D match to TRBD1 (6 bases). This CDR3 has 16 amino acids. The V gene lost 7 bases and the J gene lost 3 bases, with 19 bases spanning the gap. Per the germline V gene, CDR1 is MGHDK and CDR2 is SYGVNS. Here the CDR3 DNA reads TGTGCCAGCAAAGCCCCACAGGGATCGGGCAAAAACATTCAGTACTTC. It translates to CASKAPQGSGKNIQYF.

In the case of this clonotype: A much larger clone differs by one base, so this may be a read error. The chain couples TRBV29-1 to TRBJ1-1; TRBD1 is a possible D gene (6 bases). Trimming stripped 4 bases from V and 4 bases from J, with 16 bases between. CDR1 is SQVTM and CDR2 is ANQGSEA in the germline V gene. This CDR3 region has 14 residues. DNA for the CDR3: TGCAGCGTTGTTAGTTGGCAGGGGAGCACTGAAGCTTTCTTT. Translated, it gives CSVVSWQGSTEAFF.

This clonotype was counted a few times. The chain has TRBV2 and TRBJ1-5; D possibly corresponds to TRBD1 (5 bases). The CDR3 totals 14 residues. V shed 4 bases and J shed 6 bases, with 13 bases lying between them. Per germline, CDR1 SNHLY and CDR2 FYNNEI. CDR3 sequence reads: CASSVGAGRQPQHF. The CDR3 DNA follows: TGTGCCAGCAGTGTTGGGGCAGGGCGTCAGCCCCAGCATTTT.